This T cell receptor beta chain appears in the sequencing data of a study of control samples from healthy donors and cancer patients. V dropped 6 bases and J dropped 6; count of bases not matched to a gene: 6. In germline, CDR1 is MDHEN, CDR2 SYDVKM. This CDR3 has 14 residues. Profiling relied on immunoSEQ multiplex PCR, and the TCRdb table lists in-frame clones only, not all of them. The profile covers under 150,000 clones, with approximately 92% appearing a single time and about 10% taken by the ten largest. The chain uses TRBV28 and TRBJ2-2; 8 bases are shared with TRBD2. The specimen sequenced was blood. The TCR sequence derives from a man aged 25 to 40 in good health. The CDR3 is CASRYSGTSGELFF. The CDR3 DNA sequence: TGTGCCAGCAGATATAGCGGGACGTCCGGGGAGCTGTTTTTT.